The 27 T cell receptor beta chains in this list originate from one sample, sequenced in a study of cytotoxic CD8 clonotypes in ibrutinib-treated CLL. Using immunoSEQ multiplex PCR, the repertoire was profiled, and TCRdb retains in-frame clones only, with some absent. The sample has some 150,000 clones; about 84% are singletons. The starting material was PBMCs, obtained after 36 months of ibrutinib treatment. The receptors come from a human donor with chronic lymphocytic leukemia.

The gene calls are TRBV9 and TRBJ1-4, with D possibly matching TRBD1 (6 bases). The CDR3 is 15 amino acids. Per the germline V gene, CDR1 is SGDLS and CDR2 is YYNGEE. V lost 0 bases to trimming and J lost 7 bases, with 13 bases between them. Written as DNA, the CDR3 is TGTGCCAGCAGCGTAGCGGGGGGCGCAGCTGAAAAACTGTTTTTT. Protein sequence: CASSVAGGAAEKLFF.

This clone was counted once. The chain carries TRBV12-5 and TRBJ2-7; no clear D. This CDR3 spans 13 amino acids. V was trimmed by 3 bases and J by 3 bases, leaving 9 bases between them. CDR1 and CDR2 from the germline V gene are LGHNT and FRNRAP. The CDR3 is CASGFYGNYEQYF. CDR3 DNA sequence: TGTGCTAGTGGTTTTTACGGAAACTACGAGCAGTACTTC.

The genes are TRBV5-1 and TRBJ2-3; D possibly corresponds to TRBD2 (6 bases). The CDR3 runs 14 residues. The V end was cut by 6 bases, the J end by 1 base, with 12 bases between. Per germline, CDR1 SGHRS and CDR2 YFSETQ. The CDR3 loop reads CASTGGFGTDTQYF. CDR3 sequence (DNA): TGCGCCAGCACCGGAGGGTTCGGCACAGATACGCAGTATTTT.

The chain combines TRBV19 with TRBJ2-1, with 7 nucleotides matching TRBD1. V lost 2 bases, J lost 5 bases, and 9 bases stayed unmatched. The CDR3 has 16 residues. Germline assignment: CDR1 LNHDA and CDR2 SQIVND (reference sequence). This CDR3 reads CASSIRWDSLDNEQFF. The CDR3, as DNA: TGTGCCAGTAGTATAAGGTGGGACAGTTTGGACAATGAGCAGTTCTTC.

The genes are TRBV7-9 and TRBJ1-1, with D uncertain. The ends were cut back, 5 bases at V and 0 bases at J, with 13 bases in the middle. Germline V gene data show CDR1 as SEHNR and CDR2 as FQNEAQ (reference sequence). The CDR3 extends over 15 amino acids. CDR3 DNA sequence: TGTGCCAGCAGCCCACGTCGGCACATGAACACTGAAGCTTTCTTT. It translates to CASSPRRHMNTEAFF.

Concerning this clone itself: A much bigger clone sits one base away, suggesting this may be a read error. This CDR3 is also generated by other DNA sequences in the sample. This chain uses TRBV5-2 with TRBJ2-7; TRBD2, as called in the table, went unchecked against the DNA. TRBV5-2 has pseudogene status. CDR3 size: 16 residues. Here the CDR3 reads CASSQRAGGMTSEQYF. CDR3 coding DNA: TGCGCCAGCAGCCAACGAGCGGGGGGTATGACGAGCGAGCAGTACTTC.

The CDR3 reads CSVEDRGGRNTIYF. CDR3 nucleotide sequence: TGCAGCGTTGAAGATCGAGGGGGGAGAAACACCATATATTTT. The chain is built from TRBV29-1 and TRBJ1-3; possibly TRBD1 for D (6 bases). Per the germline V gene, CDR1 is SQVTM and CDR2 is ANQGSEA. The CDR3 is made up of 14 amino acids. Trimming shortened V by 0 bases and J by 5 bases, and 11 bases separated the two germline ends.

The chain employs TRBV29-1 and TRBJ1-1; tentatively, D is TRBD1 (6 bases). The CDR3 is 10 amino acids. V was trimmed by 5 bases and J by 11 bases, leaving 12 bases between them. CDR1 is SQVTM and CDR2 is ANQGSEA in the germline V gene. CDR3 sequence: CSVLDRWAFF. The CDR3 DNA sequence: TGCAGCGTTCTAGACAGGTGGGCTTTCTTT. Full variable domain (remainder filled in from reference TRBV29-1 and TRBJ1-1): SAVISQKPSRDICQRGTSLTIQCQVDSQVTMMFWYRQQPGQSLTLIATANQGSEATYESGFVIDKFPISRPNLTFSTLTVSNMSPEDSSIYLCSVLDRWAFFGQGTRLTVV.

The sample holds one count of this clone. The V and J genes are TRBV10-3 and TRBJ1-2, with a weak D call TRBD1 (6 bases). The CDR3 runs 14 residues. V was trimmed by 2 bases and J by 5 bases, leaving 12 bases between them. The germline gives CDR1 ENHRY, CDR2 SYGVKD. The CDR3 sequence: CAISEVTGQYGYTF. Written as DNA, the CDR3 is TGTGCCATCAGTGAGGTGACAGGCCAATATGGCTACACCTTC.

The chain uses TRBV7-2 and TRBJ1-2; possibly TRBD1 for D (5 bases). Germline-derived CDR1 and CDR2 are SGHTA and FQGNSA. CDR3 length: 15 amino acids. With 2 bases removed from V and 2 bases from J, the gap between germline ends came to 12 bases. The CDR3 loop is CASSLWKDTNYGYTF. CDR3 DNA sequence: TGTGCCAGCAGCTTATGGAAGGACACGAACTATGGCTACACCTTC.

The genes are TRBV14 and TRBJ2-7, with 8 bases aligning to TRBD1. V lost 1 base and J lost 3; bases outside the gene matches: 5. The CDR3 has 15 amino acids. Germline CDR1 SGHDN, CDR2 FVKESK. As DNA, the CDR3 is TGTGCCAGCAGCCAAGCCGGGACAGGCAGCTACGAGCAGTACTTC. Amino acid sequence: CASSQAGTGSYEQYF.

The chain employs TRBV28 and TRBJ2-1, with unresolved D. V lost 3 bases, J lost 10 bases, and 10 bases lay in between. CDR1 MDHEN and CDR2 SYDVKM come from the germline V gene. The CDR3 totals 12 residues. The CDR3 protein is CASSFQGEEQFF. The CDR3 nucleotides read TGTGCCAGCAGTTTCCAAGGCGAGGAGCAGTTCTTC. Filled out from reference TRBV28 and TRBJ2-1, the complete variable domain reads DVKVTQSSRYLVKRTGEKVFLECVQDMDHENMFWYRQDPGLGLRLIYFSYDVKMKEKGDIPEGYSVSREKKERFSLILESASTNQTSMYLCASSFQGEEQFFGPGTRLTVL.

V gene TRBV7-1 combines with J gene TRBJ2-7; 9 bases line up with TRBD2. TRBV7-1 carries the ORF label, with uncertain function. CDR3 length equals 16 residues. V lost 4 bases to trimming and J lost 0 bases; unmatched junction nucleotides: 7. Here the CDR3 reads CASSLPAGGFSYEQYF. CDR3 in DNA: TGTGCCAGCAGCTTACCAGCGGGGGGTTTCTCCTACGAGCAGTACTTC.

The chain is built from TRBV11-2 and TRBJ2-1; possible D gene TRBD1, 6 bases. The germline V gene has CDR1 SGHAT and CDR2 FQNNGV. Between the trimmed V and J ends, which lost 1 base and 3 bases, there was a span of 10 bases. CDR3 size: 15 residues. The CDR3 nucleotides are TGTGCCAGCAGCTTAGTTGGGGGCGTCTACAATGAGCAGTTCTTC. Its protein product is CASSLVGGVYNEQFF.

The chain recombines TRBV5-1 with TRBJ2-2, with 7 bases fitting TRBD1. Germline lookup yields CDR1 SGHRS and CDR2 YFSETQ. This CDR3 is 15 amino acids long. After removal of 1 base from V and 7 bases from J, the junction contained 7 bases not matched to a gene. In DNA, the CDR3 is TGCGCCAGCAGCTTGCAACAGGGGATAGGCGGGGAGCTGTTTTTT. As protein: CASSLQQGIGGELFF.

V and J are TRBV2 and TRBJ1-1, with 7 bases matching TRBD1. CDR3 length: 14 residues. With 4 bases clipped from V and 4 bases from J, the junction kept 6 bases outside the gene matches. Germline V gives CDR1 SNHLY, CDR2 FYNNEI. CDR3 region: CASSARQGSTEAFF. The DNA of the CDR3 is TGTGCCAGCAGTGCCAGACAGGGAAGCACTGAAGCTTTCTTT.

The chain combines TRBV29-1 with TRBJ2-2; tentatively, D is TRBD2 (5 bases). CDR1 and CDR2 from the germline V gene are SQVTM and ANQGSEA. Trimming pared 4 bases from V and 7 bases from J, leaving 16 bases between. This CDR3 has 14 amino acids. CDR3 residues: CSVVGADTIGELFF. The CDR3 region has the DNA TGCAGCGTTGTGGGAGCAGACACAATCGGGGAGCTGTTTTTT.

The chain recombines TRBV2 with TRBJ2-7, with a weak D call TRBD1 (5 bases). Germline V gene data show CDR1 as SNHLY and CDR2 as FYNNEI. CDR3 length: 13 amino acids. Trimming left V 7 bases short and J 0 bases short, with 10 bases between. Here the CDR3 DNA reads TGTGCCAGCATACAGGTTCCCTCCTACGAGCAGTACTTC. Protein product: CASIQVPSYEQYF.

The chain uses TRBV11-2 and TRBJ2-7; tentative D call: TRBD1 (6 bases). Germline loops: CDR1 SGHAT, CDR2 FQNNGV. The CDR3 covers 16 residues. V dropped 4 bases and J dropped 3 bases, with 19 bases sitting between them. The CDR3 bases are TGTGCCAGCAGCTCGAGGGGGAGTGACCGCCGCTACGAGCAGTACTTC. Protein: CASSSRGSDRRYEQYF.

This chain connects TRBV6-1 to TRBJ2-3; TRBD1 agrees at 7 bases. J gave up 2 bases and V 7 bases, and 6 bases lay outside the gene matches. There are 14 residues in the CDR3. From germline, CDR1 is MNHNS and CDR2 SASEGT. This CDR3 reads CASKLGTATDTQYF. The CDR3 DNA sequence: TGTGCCAGCAAACTAGGGACAGCCACAGATACGCAGTATTTT.

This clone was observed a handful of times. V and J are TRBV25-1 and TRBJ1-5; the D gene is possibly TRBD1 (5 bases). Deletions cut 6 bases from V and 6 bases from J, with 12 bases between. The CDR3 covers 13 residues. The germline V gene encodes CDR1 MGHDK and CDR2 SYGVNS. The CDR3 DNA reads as TGTGCCAGCAGCGCTACAGACAGTCAGCCCCAGCATTTT. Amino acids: CASSATDSQPQHF.

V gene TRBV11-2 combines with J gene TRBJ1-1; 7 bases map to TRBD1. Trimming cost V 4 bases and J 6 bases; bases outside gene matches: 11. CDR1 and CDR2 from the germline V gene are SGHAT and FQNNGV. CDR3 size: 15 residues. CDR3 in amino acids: CASSYLYRGDAEAFF. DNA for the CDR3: TGTGCCAGCAGCTACCTTTACAGGGGAGACGCTGAAGCTTTCTTT.

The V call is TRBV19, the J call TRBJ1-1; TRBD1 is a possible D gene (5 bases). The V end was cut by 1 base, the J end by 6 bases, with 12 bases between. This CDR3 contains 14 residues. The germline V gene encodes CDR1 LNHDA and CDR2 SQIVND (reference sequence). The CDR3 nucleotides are TGTGCCAGTAGTATAGTCGGGCTGGGGGCTGAAGCTTTCTTT. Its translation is CASSIVGLGAEAFF. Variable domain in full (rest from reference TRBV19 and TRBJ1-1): DGGITQSPKYLFRKEGQNVTLSCEQNLNHDAMYWYRQDPGQGLRLIYYSQIVNDFQKGDIAEGYSVSREKKESFPLTVTSAQKNPTAFYLCASSIVGLGAEAFFGQGTRLTVV.

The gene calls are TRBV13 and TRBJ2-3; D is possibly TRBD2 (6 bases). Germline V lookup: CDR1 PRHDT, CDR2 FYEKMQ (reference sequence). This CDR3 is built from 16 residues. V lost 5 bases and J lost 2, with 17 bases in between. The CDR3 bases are TGTGCCAGCAGCCACGGGCGGGGCAGATTCACAGATACGCAGTATTTT. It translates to CASSHGRGRFTDTQYF.

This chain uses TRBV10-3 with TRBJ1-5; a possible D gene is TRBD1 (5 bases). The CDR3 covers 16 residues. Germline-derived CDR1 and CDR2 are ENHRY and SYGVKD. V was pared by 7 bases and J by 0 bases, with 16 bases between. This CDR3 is CAITKRQSNSNQPQHF. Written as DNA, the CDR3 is TGTGCCATCACCAAGAGACAGTCGAATAGCAATCAGCCCCAGCATTTT.

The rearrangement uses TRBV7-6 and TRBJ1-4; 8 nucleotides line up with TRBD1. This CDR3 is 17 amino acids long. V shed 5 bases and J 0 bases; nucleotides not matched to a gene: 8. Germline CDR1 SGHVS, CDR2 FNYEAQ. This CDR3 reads CASSPEAGGATNEKLFF. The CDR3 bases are TGTGCCAGCAGCCCGGAGGCAGGGGGCGCAACTAATGAAAAACTGTTTTTT.

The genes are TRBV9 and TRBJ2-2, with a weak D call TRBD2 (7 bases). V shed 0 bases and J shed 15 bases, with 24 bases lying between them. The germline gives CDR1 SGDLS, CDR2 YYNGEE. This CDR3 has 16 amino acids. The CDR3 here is CASSVDLLPTEGGVFF. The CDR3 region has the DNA TGTGCCAGCAGCGTAGATCTACTACCCACCGAAGGGGGGGTGTTTTTT.